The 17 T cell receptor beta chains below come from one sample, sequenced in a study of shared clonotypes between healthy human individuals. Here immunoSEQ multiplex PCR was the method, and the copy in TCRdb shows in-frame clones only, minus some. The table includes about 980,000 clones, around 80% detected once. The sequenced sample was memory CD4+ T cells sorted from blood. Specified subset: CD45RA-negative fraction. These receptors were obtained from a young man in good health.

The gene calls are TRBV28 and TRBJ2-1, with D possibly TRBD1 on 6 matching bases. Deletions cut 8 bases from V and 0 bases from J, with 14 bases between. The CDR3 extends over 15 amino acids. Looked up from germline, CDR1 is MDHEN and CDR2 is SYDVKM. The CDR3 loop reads CASLGQLSSYNEQFF. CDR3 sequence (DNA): TGTGCCAGCTTAGGACAGCTGAGCTCCTACAATGAGCAGTTCTTC. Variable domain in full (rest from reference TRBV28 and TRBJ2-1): DVKVTQSSRYLVKRTGEKVFLECVQDMDHENMFWYRQDPGLGLRLIYFSYDVKMKEKGDIPEGYSVSREKKERFSLILESASTNQTSMYLCASLGQLSSYNEQFFGPGTRLTVL.

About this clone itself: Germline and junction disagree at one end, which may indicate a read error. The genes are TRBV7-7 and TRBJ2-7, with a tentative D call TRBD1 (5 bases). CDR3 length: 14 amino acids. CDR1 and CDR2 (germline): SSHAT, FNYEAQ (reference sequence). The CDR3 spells CASSLRQGPYEQYF. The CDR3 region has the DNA TGTGCTAGCAGCTTGAGGCAGGGCCCCTACGAGCAGTACTTC.

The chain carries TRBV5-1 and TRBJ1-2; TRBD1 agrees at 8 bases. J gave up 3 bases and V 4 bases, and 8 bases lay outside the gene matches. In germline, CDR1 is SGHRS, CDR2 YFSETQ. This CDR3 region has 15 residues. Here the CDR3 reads CASSPGQGQYYGYTF. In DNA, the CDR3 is TGCGCCAGCAGCCCAGGACAGGGCCAATACTATGGCTACACCTTC.

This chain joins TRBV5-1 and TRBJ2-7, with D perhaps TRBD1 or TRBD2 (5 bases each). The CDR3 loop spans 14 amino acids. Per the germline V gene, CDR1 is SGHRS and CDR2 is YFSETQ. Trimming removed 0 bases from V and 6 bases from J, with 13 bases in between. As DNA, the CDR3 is TGCGCCAGCAGCTTGGGGGGCGCTGGGGGCGAGCAGTACTTC. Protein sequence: CASSLGGAGGEQYF.

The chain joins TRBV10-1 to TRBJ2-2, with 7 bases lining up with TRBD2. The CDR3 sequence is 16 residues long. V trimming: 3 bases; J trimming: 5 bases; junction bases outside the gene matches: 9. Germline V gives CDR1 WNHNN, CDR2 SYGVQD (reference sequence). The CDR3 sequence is CASSDYRGERTGELFF. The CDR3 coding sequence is TGCGCCAGCAGTGATTATCGGGGGGAGCGTACCGGGGAGCTGTTTTTT.

CDR3 nucleotides: TGTGCCATCAGTGATTGGCAGCTCTATGGCTACACCTTC. Encoded protein: CAISDWQLYGYTF. This rearrangement joins TRBV10-3 to TRBJ1-2; D remains ambiguous. Germline assignment: CDR1 ENHRY and CDR2 SYGVKD. V was shortened by 3 bases and J by 4 bases, with 9 bases between the two germline ends. This CDR3 is built from 13 residues.

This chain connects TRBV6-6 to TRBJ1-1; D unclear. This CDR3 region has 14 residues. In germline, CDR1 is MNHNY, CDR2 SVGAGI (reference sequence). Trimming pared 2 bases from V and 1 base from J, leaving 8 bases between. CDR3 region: CASSYPQKNTEAFF. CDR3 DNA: TGTGCCAGCAGTTACCCCCAGAAGAACACTGAAGCTTTCTTT.

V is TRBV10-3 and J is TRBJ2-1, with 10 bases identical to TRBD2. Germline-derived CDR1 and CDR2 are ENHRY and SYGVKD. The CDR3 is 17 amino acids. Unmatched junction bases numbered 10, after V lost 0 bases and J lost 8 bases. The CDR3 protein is CAISESYGTSDGDEQFF. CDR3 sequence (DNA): TGTGCCATCAGTGAGTCTTACGGGACTAGCGACGGCGATGAGCAGTTCTTC.

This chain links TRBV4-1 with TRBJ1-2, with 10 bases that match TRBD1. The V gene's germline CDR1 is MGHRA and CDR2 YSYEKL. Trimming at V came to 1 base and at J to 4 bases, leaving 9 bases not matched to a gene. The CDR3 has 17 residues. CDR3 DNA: TGCGCCAGCAGCCAAGGACAGGGGGCCGGTAGTGGCTATGGCTACACCTTC. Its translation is CASSQGQGAGSGYGYTF.

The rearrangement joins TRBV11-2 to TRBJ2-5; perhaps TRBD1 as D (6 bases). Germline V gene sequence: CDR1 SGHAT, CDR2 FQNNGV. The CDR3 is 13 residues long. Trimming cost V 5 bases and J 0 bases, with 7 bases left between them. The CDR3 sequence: CASSRTDQETQYF. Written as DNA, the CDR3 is TGTGCCAGCAGCAGGACAGACCAAGAGACCCAGTACTTC.

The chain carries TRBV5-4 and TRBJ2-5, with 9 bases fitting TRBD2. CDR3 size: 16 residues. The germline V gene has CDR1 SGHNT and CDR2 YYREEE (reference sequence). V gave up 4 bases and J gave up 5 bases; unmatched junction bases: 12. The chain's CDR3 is CASSGMSGGTRETQYF. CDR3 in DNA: TGTGCCAGCAGCGGGATGAGCGGGGGGACCCGGGAGACCCAGTACTTC.

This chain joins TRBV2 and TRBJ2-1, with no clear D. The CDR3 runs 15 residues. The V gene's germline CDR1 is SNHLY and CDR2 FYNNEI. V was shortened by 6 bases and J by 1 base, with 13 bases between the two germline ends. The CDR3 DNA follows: TGTGCCAGCAGCTATCTTCTTGGGTCCTACAATGAGCAGTTCTTC. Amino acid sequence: CASSYLLGSYNEQFF.

CDR3 sequence reads: CASSRDTYTEAFF. CDR3 in DNA: TGTGCCAGTAGTAGGGACACGTACACTGAAGCTTTCTTT. The chain combines TRBV19 with TRBJ1-1, with a tentative D call TRBD1 (6 bases). V shed 4 bases and J shed 3 bases, with 9 bases lying between them. The CDR3 has 13 amino acids. CDR1 is LNHDA and CDR2 is SQIVND in the germline V gene (reference sequence).

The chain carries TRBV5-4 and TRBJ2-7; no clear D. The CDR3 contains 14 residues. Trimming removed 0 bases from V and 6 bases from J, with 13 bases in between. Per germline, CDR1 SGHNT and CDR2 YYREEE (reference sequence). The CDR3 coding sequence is TGTGCCAGCAGCTTGGGGCAGACCCTGGGCGAGCAGTACTTC. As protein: CASSLGQTLGEQYF. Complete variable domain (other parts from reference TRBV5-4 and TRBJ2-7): ETGVTQSPTHLIKTRGQQVTLRCSSQSGHNTVSWYQQALGQGPQFIFQYYREEENGRGNFPPRFSGLQFPNYSSELNVNALELDDSALYLCASSLGQTLGEQYFGPGTRLTVT.

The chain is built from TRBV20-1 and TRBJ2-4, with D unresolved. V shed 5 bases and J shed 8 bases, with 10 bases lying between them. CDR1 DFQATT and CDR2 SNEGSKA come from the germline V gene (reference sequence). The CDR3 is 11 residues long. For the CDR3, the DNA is TGCAGTGCTGACGCGAATGACATTCAGTACTTC. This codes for CSADANDIQYF.

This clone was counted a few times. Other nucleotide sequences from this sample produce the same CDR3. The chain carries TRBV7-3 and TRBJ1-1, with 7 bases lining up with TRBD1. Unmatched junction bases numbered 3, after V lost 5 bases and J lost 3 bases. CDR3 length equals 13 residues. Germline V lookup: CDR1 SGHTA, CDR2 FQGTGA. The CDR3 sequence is CASSRGPDTEAFF. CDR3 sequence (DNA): TGTGCCAGCAGCAGGGGGCCCGACACTGAAGCTTTCTTT.

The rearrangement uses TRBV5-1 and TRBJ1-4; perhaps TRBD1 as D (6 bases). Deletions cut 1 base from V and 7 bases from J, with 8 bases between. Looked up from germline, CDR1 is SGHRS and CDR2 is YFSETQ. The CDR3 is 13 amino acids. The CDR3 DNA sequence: TGCGCCAGCAGCTTGTTGGACAGTGAAAAACTGTTTTTT. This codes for CASSLLDSEKLFF. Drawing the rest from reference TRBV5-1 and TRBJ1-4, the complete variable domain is KAGVTQTPRYLIKTRGQQVTLSCSPISGHRSVSWYQQTPGQGLQFLFEYFSETQRNKGNFPGRFSGRQFSNSRSEMNVSTLELGDSALYLCASSLLDSEKLFFGSGTQLSVL.